One T cell receptor beta chain is described in this entry. The germline gives CDR1 LNHDA, CDR2 SQIVND (reference sequence). The trim removed 5 bases at V and 11 bases at J, leaving 11 bases unmatched. CDR3 length: 15 amino acids. Methods used by the authors: Reference gene primer amplification gave estimated nucleated cell counts. The data were produced by immunoSEQ multiplex PCR, yet TCRdb's version contains in-frame clones alone and is incomplete. The V and J calls and clone size are taken from that table; D and trimming were inferred from the DNA. This sample carries about 71,000 clones, about nine tenths of them seen once, and the ten largest clones take over 4%. This sample is part of a study of blood T cell repertoires in COVID-19. Across the whole study: Samples representing acute and convalescent COVID-19 were sourced from the United States, Italy and Spain. T cells, B-cell-depleted T cells, or PBMCs provided the cDNA or gDNA that served as material.

The clonotype was recovered from a young woman with acute or convalescent COVID-19. The chain employs TRBV19 and TRBJ1-6; 8 bases map to TRBD1. Sequencing was done on a sample of peripheral blood. CDR3 sequence reads: CASSQGTGAGTPLHF. In DNA, the CDR3 is TGTGCCAGTAGTCAGGGGACAGGAGCGGGTACACCCCTCCACTTT.